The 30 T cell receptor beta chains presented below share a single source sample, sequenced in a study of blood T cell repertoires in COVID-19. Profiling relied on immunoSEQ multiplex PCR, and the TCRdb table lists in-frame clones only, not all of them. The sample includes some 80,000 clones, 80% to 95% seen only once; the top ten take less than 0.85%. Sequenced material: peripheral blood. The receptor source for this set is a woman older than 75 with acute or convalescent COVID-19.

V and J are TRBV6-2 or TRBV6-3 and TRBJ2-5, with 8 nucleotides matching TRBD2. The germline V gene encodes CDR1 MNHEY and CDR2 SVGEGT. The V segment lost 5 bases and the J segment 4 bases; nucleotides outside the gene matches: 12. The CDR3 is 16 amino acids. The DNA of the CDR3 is TGTGCCAGCAGTAACCCGTCGCGGGGGGCGGTAGAGACCCAGTACTTC. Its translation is CASSNPSRGAVETQYF.

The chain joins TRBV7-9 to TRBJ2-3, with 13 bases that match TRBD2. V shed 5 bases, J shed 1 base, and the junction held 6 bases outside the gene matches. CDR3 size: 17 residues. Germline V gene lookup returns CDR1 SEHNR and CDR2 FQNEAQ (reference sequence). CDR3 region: CASSRRTSGGGTDTQYF. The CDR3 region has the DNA TGTGCCAGCAGCCGCAGGACTAGCGGGGGAGGCACAGATACGCAGTATTTT.

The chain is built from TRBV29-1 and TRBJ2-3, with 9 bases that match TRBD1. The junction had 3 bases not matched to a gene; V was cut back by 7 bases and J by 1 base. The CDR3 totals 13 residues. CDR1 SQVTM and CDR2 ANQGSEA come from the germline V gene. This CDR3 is CSDRGRGTDTQYF. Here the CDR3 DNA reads TGCAGCGACAGGGGGCGAGGCACAGATACGCAGTATTTT.

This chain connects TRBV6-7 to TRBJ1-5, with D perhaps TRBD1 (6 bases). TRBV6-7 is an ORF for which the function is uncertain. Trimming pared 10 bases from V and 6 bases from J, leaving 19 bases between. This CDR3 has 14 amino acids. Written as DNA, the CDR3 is TGTGCCAACCTGCCACAGGGATTAAGTCAGCCCCAGCATTTT. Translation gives CANLPQGLSQPQHF.

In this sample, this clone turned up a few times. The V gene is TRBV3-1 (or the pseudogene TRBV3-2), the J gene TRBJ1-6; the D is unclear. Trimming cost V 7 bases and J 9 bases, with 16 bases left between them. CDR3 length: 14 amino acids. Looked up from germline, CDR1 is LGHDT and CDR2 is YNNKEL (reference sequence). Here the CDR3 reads CASTENPRSSPLHF. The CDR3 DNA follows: TGTGCCAGCACCGAGAACCCTAGGAGTTCACCCCTCCACTTT.

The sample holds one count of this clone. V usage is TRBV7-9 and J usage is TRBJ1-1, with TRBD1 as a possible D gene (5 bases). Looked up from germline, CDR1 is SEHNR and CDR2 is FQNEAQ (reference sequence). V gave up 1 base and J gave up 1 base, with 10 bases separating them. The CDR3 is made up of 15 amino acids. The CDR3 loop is CASSLVPGRNTEAFF. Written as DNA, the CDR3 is TGTGCCAGCAGCTTAGTCCCAGGGCGGAACACTGAAGCTTTCTTT.

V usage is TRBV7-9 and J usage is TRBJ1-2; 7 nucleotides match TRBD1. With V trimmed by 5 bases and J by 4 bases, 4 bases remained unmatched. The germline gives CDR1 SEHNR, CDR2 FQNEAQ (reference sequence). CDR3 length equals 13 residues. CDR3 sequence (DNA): TGTGCCAGCAGCCCCCGACAGGGCTATGGCTACACCTTC. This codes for CASSPRQGYGYTF.

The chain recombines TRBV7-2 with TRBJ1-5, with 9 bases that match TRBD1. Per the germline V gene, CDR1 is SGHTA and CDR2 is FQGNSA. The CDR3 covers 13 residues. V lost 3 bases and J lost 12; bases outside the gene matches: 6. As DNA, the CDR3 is TGTGCCAGCAGCTTGATACAGGGGGCGGACCAGCATTTT. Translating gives CASSLIQGADQHF.

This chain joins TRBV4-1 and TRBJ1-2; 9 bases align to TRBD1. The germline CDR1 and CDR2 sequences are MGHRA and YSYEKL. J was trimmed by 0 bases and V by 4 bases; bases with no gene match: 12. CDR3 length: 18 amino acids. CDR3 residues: CASSLTGTGWQANYGYTF. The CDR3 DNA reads TGCGCCAGCAGCCTTACCGGGACAGGGTGGCAAGCTAACTATGGCTACACCTTC.

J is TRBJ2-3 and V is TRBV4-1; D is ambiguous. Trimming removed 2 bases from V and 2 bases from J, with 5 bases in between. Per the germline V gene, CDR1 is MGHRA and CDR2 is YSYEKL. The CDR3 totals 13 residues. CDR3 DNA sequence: TGCGCCAGCAGCCAACCCTACACAGATACGCAGTATTTT. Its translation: CASSQPYTDTQYF.

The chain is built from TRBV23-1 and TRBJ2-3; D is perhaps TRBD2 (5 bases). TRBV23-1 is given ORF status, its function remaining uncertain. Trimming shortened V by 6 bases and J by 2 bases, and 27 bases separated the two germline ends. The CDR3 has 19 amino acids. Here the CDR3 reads CASRKNLGSPVLTTDTQYF. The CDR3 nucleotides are TGCGCCAGCAGGAAGAATTTAGGGAGTCCCGTTCTGACCACAGATACGCAGTATTTT.

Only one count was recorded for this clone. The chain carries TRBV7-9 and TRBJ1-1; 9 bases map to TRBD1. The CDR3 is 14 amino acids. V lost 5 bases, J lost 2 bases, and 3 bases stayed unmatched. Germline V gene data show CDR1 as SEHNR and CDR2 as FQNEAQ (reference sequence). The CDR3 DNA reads TGTGCCAGCAGCACGGGACAGGGAAACACTGAAGCTTTCTTT. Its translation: CASSTGQGNTEAFF.

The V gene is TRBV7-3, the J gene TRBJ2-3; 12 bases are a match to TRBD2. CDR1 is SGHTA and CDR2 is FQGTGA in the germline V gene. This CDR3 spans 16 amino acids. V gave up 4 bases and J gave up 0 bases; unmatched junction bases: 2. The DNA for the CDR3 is TGTGCCAGCAGCTCCGGGACTAGCGGGAGCACAGATACGCAGTATTTT. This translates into CASSSGTSGSTDTQYF.

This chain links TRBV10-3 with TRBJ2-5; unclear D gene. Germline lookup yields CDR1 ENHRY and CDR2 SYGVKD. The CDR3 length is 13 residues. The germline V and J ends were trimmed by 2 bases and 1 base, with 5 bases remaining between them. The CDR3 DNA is TGTGCCATCAGTGAGGAGTTCCAAGAGACCCAGTACTTC. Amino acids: CAISEEFQETQYF.

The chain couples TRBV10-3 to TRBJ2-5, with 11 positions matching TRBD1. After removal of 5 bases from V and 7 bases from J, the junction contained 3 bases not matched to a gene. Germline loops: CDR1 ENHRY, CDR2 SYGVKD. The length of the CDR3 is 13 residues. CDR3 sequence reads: CAISPGTGGTQYF. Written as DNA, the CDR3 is TGTGCCATCAGTCCCGGGACAGGGGGGACCCAGTACTTC.

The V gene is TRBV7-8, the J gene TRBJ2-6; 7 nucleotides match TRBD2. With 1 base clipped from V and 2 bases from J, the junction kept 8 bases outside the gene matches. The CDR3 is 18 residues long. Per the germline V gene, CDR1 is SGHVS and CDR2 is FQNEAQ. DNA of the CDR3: TGTGCCAGCAGCTTAGGGCGGGGGATTTGGGCTGGGGCCAACGTCCTGACTTTC. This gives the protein CASSLGRGIWAGANVLTF.

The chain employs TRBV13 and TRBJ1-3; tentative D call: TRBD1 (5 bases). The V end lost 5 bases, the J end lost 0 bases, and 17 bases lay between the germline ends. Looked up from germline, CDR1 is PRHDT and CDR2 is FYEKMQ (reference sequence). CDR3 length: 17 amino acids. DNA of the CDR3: TGTGCCAGCAGCGAATATACTCGACAGTCCTCTGGAAACACCATATATTTT. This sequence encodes CASSEYTRQSSGNTIYF.

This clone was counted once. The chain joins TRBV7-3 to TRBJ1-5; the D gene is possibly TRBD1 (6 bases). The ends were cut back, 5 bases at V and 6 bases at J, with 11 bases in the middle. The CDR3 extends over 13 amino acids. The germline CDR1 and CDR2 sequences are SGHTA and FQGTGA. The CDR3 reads CASSPTRGQPQHF. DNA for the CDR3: TGTGCCAGCAGCCCGACCAGGGGTCAGCCCCAGCATTTT.

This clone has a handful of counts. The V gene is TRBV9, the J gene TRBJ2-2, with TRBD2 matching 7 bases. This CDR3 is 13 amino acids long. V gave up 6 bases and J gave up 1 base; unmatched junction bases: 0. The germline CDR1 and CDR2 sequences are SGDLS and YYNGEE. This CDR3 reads CASTSGNTGELFF. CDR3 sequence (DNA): TGTGCCAGCACTAGCGGGAACACCGGGGAGCTGTTTTTT.

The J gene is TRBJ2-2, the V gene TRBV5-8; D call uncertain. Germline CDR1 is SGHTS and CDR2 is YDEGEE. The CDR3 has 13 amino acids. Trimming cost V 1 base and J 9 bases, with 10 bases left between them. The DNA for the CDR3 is TGTGCCAGCAGCTTGAGCCCCATTAGGGAGCTGTTTTTT. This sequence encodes CASSLSPIRELFF. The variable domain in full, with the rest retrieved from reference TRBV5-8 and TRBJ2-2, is EAGVTQSPTHLIKTRGQQATLRCSPISGHTSVYWYQQALGLGLQFLLWYDEGEERNRGNFPPRFSGRQFPNYSSELNVNALELEDSALYLCASSLSPIRELFFGEGSRLTVL.

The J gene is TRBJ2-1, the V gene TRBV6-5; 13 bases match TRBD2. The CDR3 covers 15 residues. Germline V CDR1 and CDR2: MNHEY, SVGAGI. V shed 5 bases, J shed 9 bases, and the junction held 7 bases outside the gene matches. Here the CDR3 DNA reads TGTGCCAGCAGTCAGACTAGCGGGGGGAATAGTGAGCAGTTCTTC. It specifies CASSQTSGGNSEQFF.

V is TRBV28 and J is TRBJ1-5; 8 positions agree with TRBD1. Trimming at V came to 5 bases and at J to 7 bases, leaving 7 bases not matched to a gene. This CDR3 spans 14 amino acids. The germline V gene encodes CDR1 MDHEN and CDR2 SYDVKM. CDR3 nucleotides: TGTGCCAGCAGTCAAGACAGGGGTAGACAGCCCCAGCATTTT. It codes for CASSQDRGRQPQHF.

CDR3 DNA sequence: TGCGCCAGCAGCTTGGATCCCCCGGAGACCCAGTACTTC. Protein: CASSLDPPETQYF. The chain carries TRBV5-1 and TRBJ2-5; D gene ambiguous. This CDR3 has 13 amino acids. V shed 0 bases and J shed 5 bases, with 8 bases lying between them. Germline V lookup: CDR1 SGHRS, CDR2 YFSETQ.

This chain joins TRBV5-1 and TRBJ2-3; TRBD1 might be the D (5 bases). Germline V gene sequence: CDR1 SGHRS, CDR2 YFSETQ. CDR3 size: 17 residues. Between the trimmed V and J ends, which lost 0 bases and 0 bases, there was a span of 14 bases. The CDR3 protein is CASSLAQGFGSTDTQYF. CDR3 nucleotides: TGCGCCAGCAGCTTGGCGCAGGGTTTCGGGAGCACAGATACGCAGTATTTT.

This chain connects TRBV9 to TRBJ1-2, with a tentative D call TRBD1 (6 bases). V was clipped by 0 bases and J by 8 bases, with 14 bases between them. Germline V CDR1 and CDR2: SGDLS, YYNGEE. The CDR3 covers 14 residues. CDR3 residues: CASSVDSGAGGYTF. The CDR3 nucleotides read TGTGCCAGCAGCGTAGACTCAGGGGCGGGCGGCTACACCTTC.

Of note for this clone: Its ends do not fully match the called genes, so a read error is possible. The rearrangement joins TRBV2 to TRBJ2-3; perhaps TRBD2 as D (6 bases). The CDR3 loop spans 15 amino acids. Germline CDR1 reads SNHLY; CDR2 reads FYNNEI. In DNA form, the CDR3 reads TGTGCCAGCACTGAACGGGGGTTTAGCACAGATACGCAGTATTTT. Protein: CASTERGFSTDTQYF.

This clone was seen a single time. The CDR3 region is CASSLDGTGPYEQYF. CDR3 nucleotides: TGTGCCAGCAGCCTCGATGGGACAGGGCCCTACGAGCAGTACTTC. The gene calls are TRBV7-2 and TRBJ2-7, with 9 positions matching TRBD1. CDR1 is SGHTA, CDR2 FQGNSA, per germline. V dropped 5 bases and J dropped 2; count of bases not matched to a gene: 7. There are 15 residues in the CDR3.

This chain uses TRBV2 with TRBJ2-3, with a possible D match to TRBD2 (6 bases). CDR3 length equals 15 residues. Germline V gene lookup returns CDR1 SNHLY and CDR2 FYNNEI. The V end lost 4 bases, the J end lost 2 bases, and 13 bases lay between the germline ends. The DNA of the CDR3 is TGTGCCAGCAGTGGGCCCACTAGCCACACAGATACGCAGTATTTT. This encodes CASSGPTSHTDTQYF.

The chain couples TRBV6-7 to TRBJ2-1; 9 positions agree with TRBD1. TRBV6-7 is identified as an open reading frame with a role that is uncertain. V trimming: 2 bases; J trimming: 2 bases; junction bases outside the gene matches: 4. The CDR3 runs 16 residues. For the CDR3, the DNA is TGTGCCAGCAGTTACCCCGGGACAGGGACCTACAATGAGCAGTTCTTC. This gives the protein CASSYPGTGTYNEQFF.

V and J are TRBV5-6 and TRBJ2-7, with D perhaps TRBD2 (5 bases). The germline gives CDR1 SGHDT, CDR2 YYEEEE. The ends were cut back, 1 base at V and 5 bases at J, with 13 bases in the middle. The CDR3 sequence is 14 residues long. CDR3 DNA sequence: TGTGCCAGCAGCTTGAGGCTAGCACCCAACGAGCAGTACTTC. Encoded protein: CASSLRLAPNEQYF.